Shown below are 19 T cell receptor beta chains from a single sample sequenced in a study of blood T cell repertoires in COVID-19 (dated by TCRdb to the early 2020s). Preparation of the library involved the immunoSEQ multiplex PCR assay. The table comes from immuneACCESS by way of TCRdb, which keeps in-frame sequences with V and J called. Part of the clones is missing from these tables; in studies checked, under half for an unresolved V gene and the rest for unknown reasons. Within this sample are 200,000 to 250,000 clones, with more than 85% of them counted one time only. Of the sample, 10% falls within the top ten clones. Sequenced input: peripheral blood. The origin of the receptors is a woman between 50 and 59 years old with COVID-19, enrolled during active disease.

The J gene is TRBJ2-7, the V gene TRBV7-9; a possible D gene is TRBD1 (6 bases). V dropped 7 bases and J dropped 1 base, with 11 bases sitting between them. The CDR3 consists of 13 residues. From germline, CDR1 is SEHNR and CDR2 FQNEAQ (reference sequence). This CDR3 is CASTGRGSYEQYF. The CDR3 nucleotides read TGTGCCAGCACCGGAAGGGGGTCCTACGAGCAGTACTTC.

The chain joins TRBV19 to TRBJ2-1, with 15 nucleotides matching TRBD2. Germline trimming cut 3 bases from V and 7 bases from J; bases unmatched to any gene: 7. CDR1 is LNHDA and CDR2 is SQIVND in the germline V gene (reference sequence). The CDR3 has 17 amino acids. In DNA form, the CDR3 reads TGTGCCAGTAGTATTGCCGGACTAGCGGGGGGGGGAAATGAGCAGTTCTTC. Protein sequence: CASSIAGLAGGGNEQFF.

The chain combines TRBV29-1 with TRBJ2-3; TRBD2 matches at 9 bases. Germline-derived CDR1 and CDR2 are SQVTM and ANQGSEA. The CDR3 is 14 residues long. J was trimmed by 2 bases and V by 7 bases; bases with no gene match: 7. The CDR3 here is CSARSGGFTDTQYF. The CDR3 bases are TGCAGCGCCCGAAGCGGGGGGTTCACAGATACGCAGTATTTT.

CDR3 DNA sequence: TGTGCCAGTAGACGGACAGGGGGTGAAAAACTGTTTTTT. This codes for CASRRTGGEKLFF. The genes are TRBV19 and TRBJ1-4; 10 nucleotides match TRBD1. This CDR3 has 13 residues. V lost 6 bases to trimming and J lost 7 bases; unmatched junction nucleotides: 2. In germline, CDR1 is LNHDA, CDR2 SQIVND (reference sequence).

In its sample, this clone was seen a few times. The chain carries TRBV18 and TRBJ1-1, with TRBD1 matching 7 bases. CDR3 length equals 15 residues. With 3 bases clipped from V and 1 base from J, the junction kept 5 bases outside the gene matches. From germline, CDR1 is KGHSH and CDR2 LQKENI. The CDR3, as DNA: TGTGCCAGCTCACCCCGACAGGGAAAGAACACTGAAGCTTTCTTT. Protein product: CASSPRQGKNTEAFF.

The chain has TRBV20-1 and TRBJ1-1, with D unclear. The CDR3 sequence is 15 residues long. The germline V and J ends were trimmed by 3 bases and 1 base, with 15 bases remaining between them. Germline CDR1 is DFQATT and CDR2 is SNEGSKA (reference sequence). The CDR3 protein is CSASSQARRNTEAFF. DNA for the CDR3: TGCAGTGCTAGTAGTCAGGCTCGGCGGAACACTGAAGCTTTCTTT.

The chain's CDR3 is CASSPRQGRNSPLHF. The CDR3 DNA follows: TGTGCCAGCAGTCCCCGACAGGGTCGGAATTCACCCCTCCACTTT. This chain connects TRBV28 to TRBJ1-6; 7 bases fit TRBD1. Trimming at V came to 5 bases and at J to 7 bases, leaving 8 bases not matched to a gene. Germline V CDR1 and CDR2: MDHEN, SYDVKM. CDR3 length equals 15 residues.

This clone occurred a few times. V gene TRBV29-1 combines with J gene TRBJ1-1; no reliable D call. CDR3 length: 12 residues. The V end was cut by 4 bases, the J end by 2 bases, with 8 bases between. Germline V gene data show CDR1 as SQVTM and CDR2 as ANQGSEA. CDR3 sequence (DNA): TGCAGCGTTGGGAACAGTAACACTGAAGCTTTCTTT. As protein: CSVGNSNTEAFF.

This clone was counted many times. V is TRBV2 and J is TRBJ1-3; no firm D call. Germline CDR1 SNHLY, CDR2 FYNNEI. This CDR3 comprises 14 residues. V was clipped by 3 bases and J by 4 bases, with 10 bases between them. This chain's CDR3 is CASSDGGAGNTIYF. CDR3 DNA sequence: TGTGCCAGCAGTGATGGAGGAGCCGGAAACACCATATATTTT.

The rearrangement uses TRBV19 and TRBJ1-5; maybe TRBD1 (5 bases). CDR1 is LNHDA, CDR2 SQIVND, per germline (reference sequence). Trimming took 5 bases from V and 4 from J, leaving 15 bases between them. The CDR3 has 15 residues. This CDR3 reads CASSSSGQGNQPQHF. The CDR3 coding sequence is TGTGCCAGTAGTTCGTCCGGGCAGGGTAATCAGCCCCAGCATTTT.

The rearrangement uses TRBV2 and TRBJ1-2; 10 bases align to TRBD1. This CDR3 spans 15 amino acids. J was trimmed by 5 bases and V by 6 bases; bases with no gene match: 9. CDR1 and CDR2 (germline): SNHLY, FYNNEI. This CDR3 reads CASRPDRGPGYGYTF. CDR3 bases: TGTGCCAGCAGGCCCGACAGGGGGCCCGGTTATGGCTACACCTTC.

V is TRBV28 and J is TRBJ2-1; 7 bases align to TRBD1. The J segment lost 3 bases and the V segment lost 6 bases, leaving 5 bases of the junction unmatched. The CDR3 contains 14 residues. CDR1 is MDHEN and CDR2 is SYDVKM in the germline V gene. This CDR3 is CASSLTGNYNEQFF. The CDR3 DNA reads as TGTGCCAGCAGCCTGACAGGGAACTACAATGAGCAGTTCTTC.

CDR3: CASSAGTPYEQYV. The CDR3 DNA reads as TGTGCCAGCAGCGCGGGGACTCCGTACGAGCAGTACGTC. The V gene is TRBV5-6, the J gene TRBJ2-7; TRBD2 might be the D (6 bases). CDR1 is SGHDT, CDR2 YYEEEE, per germline. There are 13 residues in the CDR3. V was clipped by 4 bases and J by 4 bases, with 12 bases between them.

The CDR3 nucleotides are TGTGCCAGCAGTGACGTGCTAGCGGGGAGCGGGGAGCTGTTTTTT. Its protein is CASSDVLAGSGELFF. The V gene is TRBV2, the J gene TRBJ2-2; 9 positions match TRBD2. The CDR3 length is 15 residues. Trimming removed 3 bases from V and 7 bases from J; junction bases left unmatched: 6. Germline values: CDR1 SNHLY, CDR2 FYNNEI.

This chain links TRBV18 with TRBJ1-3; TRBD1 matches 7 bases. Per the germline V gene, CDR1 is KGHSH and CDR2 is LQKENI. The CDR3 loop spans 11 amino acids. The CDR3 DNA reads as TGTGCTGGACAGGATGGAAACACCATATATTTT. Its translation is CAGQDGNTIYF.

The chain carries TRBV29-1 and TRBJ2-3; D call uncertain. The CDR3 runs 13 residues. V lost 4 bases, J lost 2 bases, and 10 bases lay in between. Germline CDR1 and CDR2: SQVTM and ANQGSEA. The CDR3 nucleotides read TGCAGCGTTGGTGGCATCTTCACAGATACGCAGTATTTT. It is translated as CSVGGIFTDTQYF.

The CDR3 is CASSSISGQGSYGYTF. In DNA form, the CDR3 reads TGTGCCAGCAGTTCTATCTCGGGACAGGGTTCCTATGGCTACACCTTC. This chain joins TRBV28 and TRBJ1-2, with 9 bases matching TRBD1. V trimming: 4 bases; J trimming: 4 bases; junction bases outside the gene matches: 10. The CDR3 consists of 16 residues. Per germline, CDR1 MDHEN and CDR2 SYDVKM.

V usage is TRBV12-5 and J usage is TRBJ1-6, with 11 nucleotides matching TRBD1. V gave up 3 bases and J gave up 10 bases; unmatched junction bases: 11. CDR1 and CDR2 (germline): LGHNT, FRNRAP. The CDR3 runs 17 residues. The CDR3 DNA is TGTGCTAGTGGTTTCTTAGGACAGGGGGCAAGTGGCTCACCCCTCCACTTT. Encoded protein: CASGFLGQGASGSPLHF. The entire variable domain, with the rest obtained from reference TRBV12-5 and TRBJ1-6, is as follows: DARVTQTPRHKVTEMGQEVTMRCQPILGHNTVFWYRQTMMQGLELLAYFRNRAPLDDSGMPKDRFSAEMPDATLATLKIQPSEPRDSAVYFCASGFLGQGASGSPLHFGNGTRLTVT.

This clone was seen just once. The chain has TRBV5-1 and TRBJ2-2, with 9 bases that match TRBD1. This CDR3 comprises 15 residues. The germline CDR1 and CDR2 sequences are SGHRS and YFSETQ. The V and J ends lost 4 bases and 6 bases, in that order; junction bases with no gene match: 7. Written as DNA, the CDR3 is TGCGCCAGCAGCCCGGACAGGGGAGCGGCCGGGGAGCTGTTTTTT. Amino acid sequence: CASSPDRGAAGELFF.